This entry lists 17 T cell receptor beta chains sequenced from one sample in a study of long-term antiretroviral therapy in people with HIV. With survey level as its setting, the immunoSEQ assay was v3.0. Profiled with immunoSEQ multiplex PCR; TCRdb holds only in-frame clones, not every one. The sample yields under 30,000 clones, around 80% seen once. The specimen comprised unsorted PBMCs, sampled 1.1 years before starting antiretroviral therapy. These receptors all come from a woman in her twenties or thirties with HIV.

This clone was detected only a few times. Germline and junction disagree at one end, which may indicate a read error. The rearrangement links TRBV7-9 to TRBJ1-2; D is perhaps TRBD1 (5 bases). CDR1 and CDR2 (germline): SEHNR, FQNEAQ (reference sequence). This CDR3 contains 12 residues. The DNA of the CDR3 is TGTGCCAGCAGCTTCGCCTCGGACACAACAGAATTC. This encodes CASSFASDTTEF.

This clone was counted a few times. The chain recombines TRBV19 with TRBJ1-1; D call uncertain. The CDR3 contains 16 residues. The germline gives CDR1 LNHDA, CDR2 SQIVND (reference sequence). The ends were cut back, 3 bases at V and 3 bases at J, with 17 bases in the middle. CDR3 DNA sequence: TGTGCCAGTAGTATTAGCAGCCAGCCTCCAGACACTGAAGCTTTCTTT. Translating gives CASSISSQPPDTEAFF.

V usage is TRBV9 and J usage is TRBJ2-7; no firm D call. The CDR3 length is 15 residues. V was trimmed by 4 bases and J by 5 bases, leaving 19 bases between them. Germline lookup yields CDR1 SGDLS and CDR2 YYNGEE. The CDR3 DNA sequence: TGTGCCAGCAGCCCCTCCGACAAGCCCTACCACGAGCAGTACTTC. Translated, it gives CASSPSDKPYHEQYF.

V usage is TRBV9 and J usage is TRBJ2-3; the match to TRBD2 covers 11 bases. Germline V gene sequence: CDR1 SGDLS, CDR2 YYNGEE. This CDR3 contains 16 residues. The J segment lost 5 bases and the V segment lost 3 bases, leaving 8 bases of the junction unmatched. CDR3 sequence (DNA): TGTGCCAGCAGCGACGGGAATAGCGGGGGGGTAGATACGCAGTATTTT. Its protein is CASSDGNSGGVDTQYF. Using reference TRBV9 and TRBJ2-3 for the parts outside the CDR3, the full variable domain is DSGVTQTPKHLITATGQRVTLRCSPRSGDLSVYWYQQSLDQGLQFLIQYYNGEERAKGNILERFSAQQFPDLHSELNLSSLELGDSALYFCASSDGNSGGVDTQYFGPGTRLTVL.

V gene TRBV4-1 combines with J gene TRBJ1-1; the D is unclear. V lost 5 bases to trimming and J lost 1 base, with 11 bases between them. The CDR3 contains 14 residues. Germline V gives CDR1 MGHRA, CDR2 YSYEKL. CDR3 region: CASSLRTENTEAFF. DNA for the CDR3: TGCGCCAGCAGCTTGAGGACCGAGAACACTGAAGCTTTCTTT.

The chain couples TRBV9 to TRBJ1-5, with D uncertain. Germline V gene lookup returns CDR1 SGDLS and CDR2 YYNGEE. Trimming pared 3 bases from V and 2 bases from J, leaving 6 bases between. This CDR3 is built from 13 residues. For the CDR3, the DNA is TGTGCCAGCAGCGGGCAGGGCAATCAGCCCCAGCATTTT. Encoded protein: CASSGQGNQPQHF.

The chain carries TRBV7-9 and TRBJ2-1, with 11 nucleotides matching TRBD2. The CDR3 consists of 15 residues. With 5 bases clipped from V and 4 bases from J, the junction kept 4 bases outside the gene matches. Looked up from germline, CDR1 is SEHNR and CDR2 is FQNEAQ (reference sequence). The CDR3 nucleotides are TGTGCCAGCAGCCTACTAGCGGGGGCATACAATGAGCAGTTCTTC. This translates into CASSLLAGAYNEQFF.

This chain uses TRBV2 with TRBJ1-5, with 10 bases aligning to TRBD1. Germline V gene sequence: CDR1 SNHLY, CDR2 FYNNEI. V shed 6 bases, J shed 4 bases, and the junction held 3 bases outside the gene matches. The length of the CDR3 is 14 residues. The CDR3 sequence: CASRAGQGNQPQHF. The CDR3 DNA follows: TGTGCCAGCAGGGCGGGACAGGGGAATCAGCCCCAGCATTTT.

J is TRBJ1-5 and V is TRBV15; D gene uncertain. The CDR3 totals 15 residues. Per the germline V gene, CDR1 is LNHNV and CDR2 is YYDKDF (reference sequence). V was cut by 3 bases and J by 4 bases, with 13 bases left in between. The CDR3 DNA reads TGTGCCACCAGCAGGGATCCAGGCGGAAATCAGCCCCAGCATTTT. It yields the protein CATSRDPGGNQPQHF. The full variable domain, its missing parts supplied by reference TRBV15 and TRBJ1-5, is DAMVIQNPRYQVTQFGKPVTLSCSQTLNHNVMYWYQQKSSQAPKLLFHYYDKDFNNEADTPDNFQSRRPNTSFCFLDIRSPGLGDTAMYLCATSRDPGGNQPQHFGDGTRLSIL.

V and J are TRBV5-1 and TRBJ2-7; D gene ambiguous. Trimming took off 5 bases at V and 5 bases at J, with 23 bases between the two ends. The CDR3 sequence is 16 residues long. The germline V gene has CDR1 SGHRS and CDR2 YFSETQ. The DNA of the CDR3 is TGCGCCAGCAGTTTATCAGCGAACCAAGGCGTGAACGAGCAGTACTTC. It specifies CASSLSANQGVNEQYF.

V is TRBV10-2 and J is TRBJ1-1; maybe TRBD1 (5 bases). V lost 5 bases, J lost 3 bases, and 13 bases lay in between. The CDR3 covers 14 residues. Germline V gene lookup returns CDR1 WSHSY and CDR2 SAAADI. This CDR3 reads CASSPGPADTEAFF. The CDR3 bases are TGCGCCAGCAGTCCGGGACCGGCGGACACTGAAGCTTTCTTT.

The V gene is TRBV19, the J gene TRBJ2-7, with a tentative D call TRBD1 (5 bases). Trimming removed 3 bases at V and 3 bases at J, with 9 bases between. The CDR3 contains 13 residues. Germline CDR1 and CDR2: LNHDA and SQIVND (reference sequence). Here the CDR3 reads CASSIMQGYEQYF. The CDR3 coding sequence is TGTGCCAGTAGTATTATGCAGGGCTACGAGCAGTACTTC.

This clone was observed a few times. J is TRBJ2-2 and V is TRBV6-4, with D perhaps matching TRBD2 (6 bases). Between the trimmed V and J ends, which lost 8 bases and 1 base, there was a span of 11 bases. This CDR3 is built from 14 residues. In germline, CDR1 is MRHNA, CDR2 SNTAGT. The CDR3 sequence is CASGHGGNTGELFF. The CDR3 DNA follows: TGTGCCAGCGGTCACGGGGGGAACACCGGGGAGCTGTTTTTT.

The chain links TRBV5-5 to TRBJ1-2; D may be TRBD1 (5 bases). The V gene's germline CDR1 is SGHKS and CDR2 YYEKEE (reference sequence). The germline V and J ends were trimmed by 4 bases and 2 bases, with 15 bases remaining between them. CDR3 length equals 15 residues. The CDR3 DNA sequence: TGTGCCAGCAGCGGAGGAGACAGCGTAAACTATGGCTACACCTTC. It codes for CASSGGDSVNYGYTF.

The chain uses TRBV6-5 and TRBJ1-2; D call uncertain. With 0 bases removed from V and 1 base from J, the gap between germline ends came to 9 bases. The germline gives CDR1 MNHEY, CDR2 SVGAGI. The CDR3 is made up of 15 amino acids. The CDR3 loop is CASSYSPLGNYGYTF. In nucleotides, the CDR3 is TGTGCCAGCAGTTACTCACCTCTGGGTAACTATGGCTACACCTTC.

This clone was observed a few times. V is TRBV30 and J is TRBJ1-2; 12 nucleotides line up with TRBD1. This CDR3 has 15 residues. V dropped 2 bases and J dropped 7; count of bases not matched to a gene: 8. Germline V gene lookup returns CDR1 GTSNPN and CDR2 SVGIG (reference sequence). The CDR3 sequence is CAWSLPGTGGGGYTF. Here the CDR3 DNA reads TGTGCCTGGAGTTTACCCGGGACAGGGGGCGGTGGCTACACCTTC.

The chain couples TRBV13 to TRBJ2-3; either TRBD1 or TRBD2 may fit D (6 bases each). The V end lost 6 bases, the J end lost 5 bases, and 18 bases lay between the germline ends. The CDR3 loop spans 15 amino acids. The V gene's germline CDR1 is PRHDT and CDR2 FYEKMQ (reference sequence). As DNA, the CDR3 is TGTGCCAGCAGTCGAGCGGGCAGGGGCGGAGATACGCAGTATTTT. This codes for CASSRAGRGGDTQYF.